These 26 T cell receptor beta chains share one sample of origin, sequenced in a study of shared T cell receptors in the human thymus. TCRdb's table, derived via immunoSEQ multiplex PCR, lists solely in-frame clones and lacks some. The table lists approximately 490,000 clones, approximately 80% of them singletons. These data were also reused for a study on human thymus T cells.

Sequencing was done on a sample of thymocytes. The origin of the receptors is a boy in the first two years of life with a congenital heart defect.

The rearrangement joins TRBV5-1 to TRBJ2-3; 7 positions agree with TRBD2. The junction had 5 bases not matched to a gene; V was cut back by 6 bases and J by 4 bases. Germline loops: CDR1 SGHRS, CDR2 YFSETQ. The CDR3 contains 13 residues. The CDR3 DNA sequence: TGCGCCAGCACTGGGGGGGGTGCAGATACGCAGTATTTT. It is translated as CASTGGGADTQYF.

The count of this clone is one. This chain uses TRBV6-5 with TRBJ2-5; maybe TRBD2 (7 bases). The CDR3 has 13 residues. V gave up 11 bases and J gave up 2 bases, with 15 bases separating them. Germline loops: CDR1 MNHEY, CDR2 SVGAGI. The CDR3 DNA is TGTGCCGGCGAGCGGGACAAGCAAGAGACCCAGTACTTC. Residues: CAGERDKQETQYF.

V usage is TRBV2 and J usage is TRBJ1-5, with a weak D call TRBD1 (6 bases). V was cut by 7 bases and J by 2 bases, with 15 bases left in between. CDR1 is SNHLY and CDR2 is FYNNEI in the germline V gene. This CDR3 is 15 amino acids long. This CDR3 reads CASILSRGRNQPQHF. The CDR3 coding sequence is TGTGCCAGCATACTGAGCAGGGGCCGCAATCAGCCCCAGCATTTT.

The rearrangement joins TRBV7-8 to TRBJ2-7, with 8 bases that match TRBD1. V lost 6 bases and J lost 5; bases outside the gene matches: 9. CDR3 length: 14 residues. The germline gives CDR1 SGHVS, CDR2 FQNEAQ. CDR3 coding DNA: TGTGCCAGCAGTCGGGGGACAGGTGGTCACGAGCAGTACTTC. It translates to CASSRGTGGHEQYF.

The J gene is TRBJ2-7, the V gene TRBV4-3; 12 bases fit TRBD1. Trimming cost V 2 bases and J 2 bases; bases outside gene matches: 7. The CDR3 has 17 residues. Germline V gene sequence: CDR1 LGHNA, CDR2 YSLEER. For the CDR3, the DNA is TGCGCCAGCAGCCAAAACTCCGGGACAGGGGGCACCTACGAGCAGTACTTC. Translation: CASSQNSGTGGTYEQYF.

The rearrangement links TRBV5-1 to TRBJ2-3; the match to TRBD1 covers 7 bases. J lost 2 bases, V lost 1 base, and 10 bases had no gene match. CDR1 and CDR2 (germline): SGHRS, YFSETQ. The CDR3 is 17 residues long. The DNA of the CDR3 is TGCGCCAGCAGCTTGCCGAAGACAGGGAGTCCCACAGATACGCAGTATTTT. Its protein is CASSLPKTGSPTDTQYF.

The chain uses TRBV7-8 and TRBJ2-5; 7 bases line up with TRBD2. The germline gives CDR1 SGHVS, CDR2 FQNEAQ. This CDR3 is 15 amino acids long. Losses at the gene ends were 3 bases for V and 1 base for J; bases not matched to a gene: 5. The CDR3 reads CASSFWWEGQETQYF. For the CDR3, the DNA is TGTGCCAGCAGCTTCTGGTGGGAGGGCCAAGAGACCCAGTACTTC. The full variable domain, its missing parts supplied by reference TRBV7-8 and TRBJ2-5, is GAGVSQSPRYKVAKRGQDVALRCDPISGHVSLFWYQQALGQGPEFLTYFQNEAQLDKSGLPSDRFFAERPEGSVSTLKIQRTQQEDSAVYLCASSFWWEGQETQYFGPGTRLLVL.

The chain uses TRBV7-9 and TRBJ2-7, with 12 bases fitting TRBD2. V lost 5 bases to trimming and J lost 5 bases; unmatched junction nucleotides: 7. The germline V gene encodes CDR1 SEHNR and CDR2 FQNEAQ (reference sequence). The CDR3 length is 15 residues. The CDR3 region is CASSPMLAGGHEQYF. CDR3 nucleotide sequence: TGTGCCAGCAGCCCAATGCTAGCGGGAGGGCACGAGCAGTACTTC. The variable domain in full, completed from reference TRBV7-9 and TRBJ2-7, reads DTGVSQNPRHKITKRGQNVTFRCDPISEHNRLYWYRQTLGQGPEFLTYFQNEAQLEKSRLLSDRFSAERPKGSFSTLEIQRTEQGDSAMYLCASSPMLAGGHEQYFGPGTRLTVT.

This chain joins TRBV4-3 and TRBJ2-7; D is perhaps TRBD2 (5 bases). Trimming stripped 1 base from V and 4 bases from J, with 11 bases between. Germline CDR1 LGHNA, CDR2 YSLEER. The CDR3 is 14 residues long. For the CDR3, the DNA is TGCGCCAGCAGCCAAGCTCCGGACTCGTACGAGCAGTACTTC. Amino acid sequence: CASSQAPDSYEQYF.

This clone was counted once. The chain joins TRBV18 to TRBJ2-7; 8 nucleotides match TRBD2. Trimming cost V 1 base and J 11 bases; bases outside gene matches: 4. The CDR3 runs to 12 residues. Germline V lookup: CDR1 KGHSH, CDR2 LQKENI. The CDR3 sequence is CASSPHGREEYF. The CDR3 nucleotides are TGTGCCAGCTCACCACATGGGCGGGAGGAGTACTTC.

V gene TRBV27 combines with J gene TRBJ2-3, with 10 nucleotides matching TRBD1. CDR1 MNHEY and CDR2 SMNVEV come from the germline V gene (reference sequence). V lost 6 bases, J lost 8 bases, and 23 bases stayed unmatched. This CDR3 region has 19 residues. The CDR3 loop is CASSQDRGMVKGEIGTQYF. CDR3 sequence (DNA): TGTGCCAGCAGCCAGGACAGGGGGATGGTTAAGGGGGAGATAGGTACGCAGTATTTT.

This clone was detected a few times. DNA for the CDR3: TGTGCCAGCAGCCCTACAGGGGGCACTGAAGCTTTCTTT. Protein product: CASSPTGGTEAFF. The V call is TRBV7-6, the J call TRBJ1-1; 8 bases are a match to TRBD1. The CDR3 totals 13 residues. Trimming cost V 5 bases and J 4 bases; bases outside gene matches: 3. Per the germline V gene, CDR1 is SGHVS and CDR2 is FNYEAQ.

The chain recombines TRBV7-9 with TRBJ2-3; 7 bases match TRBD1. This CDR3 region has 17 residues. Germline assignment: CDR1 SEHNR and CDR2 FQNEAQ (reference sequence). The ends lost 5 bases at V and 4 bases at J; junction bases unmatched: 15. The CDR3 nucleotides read TGTGCCAGCAGCCTGACACTTGACAGGGAACTCTCAGATACGCAGTATTTT. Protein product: CASSLTLDRELSDTQYF.

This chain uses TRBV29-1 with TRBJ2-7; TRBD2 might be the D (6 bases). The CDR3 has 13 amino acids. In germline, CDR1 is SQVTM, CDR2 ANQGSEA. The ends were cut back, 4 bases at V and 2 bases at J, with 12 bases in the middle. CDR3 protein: CSVVGTGTYEQYF. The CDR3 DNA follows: TGCAGCGTTGTCGGGACTGGGACCTACGAGCAGTACTTC.

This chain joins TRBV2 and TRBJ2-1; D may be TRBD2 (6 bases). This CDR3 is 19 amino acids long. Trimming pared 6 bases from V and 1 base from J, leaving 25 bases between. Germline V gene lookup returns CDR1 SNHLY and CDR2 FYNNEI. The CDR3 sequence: CASSPQHHLALYSYNEQFF. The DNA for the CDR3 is TGTGCCAGCAGCCCTCAACACCATCTAGCGCTCTATTCCTACAATGAGCAGTTCTTC.

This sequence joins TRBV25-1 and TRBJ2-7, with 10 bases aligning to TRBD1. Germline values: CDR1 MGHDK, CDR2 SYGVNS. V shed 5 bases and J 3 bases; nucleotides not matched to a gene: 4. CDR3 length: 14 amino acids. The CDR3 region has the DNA TGTGCCAGCAGTATGGACAGGGGGTACTACGAGCAGTACTTC. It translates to CASSMDRGYYEQYF.

CDR3 DNA: TGTGCCAGCAGTTACTCGATACTGCCCGATGGTCAGCCCCAGCATTTT. It encodes CASSYSILPDGQPQHF. This rearrangement joins TRBV6-6 to TRBJ1-5; the D is unclear. Germline V gives CDR1 MNHNY, CDR2 SVGAGI (reference sequence). The V and J ends lost 0 bases and 6 bases respectively, with 15 bases between them. The CDR3 sequence is 16 residues long.

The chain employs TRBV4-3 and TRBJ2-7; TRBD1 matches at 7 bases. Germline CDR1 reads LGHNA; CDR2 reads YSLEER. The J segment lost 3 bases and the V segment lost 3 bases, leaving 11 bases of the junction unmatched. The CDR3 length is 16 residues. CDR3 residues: CASSQNTGARYYEQYF. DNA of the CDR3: TGCGCCAGCAGCCAGAACACAGGGGCCCGGTACTACGAGCAGTACTTC.

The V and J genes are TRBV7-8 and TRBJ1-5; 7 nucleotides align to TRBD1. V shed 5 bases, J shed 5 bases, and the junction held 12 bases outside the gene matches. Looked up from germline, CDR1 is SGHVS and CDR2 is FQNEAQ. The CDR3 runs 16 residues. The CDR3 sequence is CASSPHATGSDQPQHF. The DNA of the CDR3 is TGTGCCAGCAGCCCCCATGCGACAGGGAGCGATCAGCCCCAGCATTTT. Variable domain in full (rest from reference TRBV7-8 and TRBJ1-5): GAGVSQSPRYKVAKRGQDVALRCDPISGHVSLFWYQQALGQGPEFLTYFQNEAQLDKSGLPSDRFFAERPEGSVSTLKIQRTQQEDSAVYLCASSPHATGSDQPQHFGDGTRLSIL.

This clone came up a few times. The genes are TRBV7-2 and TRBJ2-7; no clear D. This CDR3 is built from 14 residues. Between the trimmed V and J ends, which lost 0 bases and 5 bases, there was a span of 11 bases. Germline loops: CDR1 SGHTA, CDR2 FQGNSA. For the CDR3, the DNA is TGTGCCAGCAGCTTAGCTAGCTTAGTTCACGAGCAGTACTTC. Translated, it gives CASSLASLVHEQYF.

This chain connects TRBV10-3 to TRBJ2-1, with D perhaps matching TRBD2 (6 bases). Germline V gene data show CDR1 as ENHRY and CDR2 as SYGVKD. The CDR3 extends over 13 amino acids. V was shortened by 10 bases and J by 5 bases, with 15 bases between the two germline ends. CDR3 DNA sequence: TGTGCCACCGGACTACCTTGGAACAATGAGCAGTTCTTC. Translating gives CATGLPWNNEQFF.

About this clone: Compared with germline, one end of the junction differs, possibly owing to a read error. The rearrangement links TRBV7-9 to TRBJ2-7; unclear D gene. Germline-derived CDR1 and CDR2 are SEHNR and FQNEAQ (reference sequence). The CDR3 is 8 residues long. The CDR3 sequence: CASSPSRF. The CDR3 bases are TGTGCCAGCAGTCCCTCCCGCTTC.

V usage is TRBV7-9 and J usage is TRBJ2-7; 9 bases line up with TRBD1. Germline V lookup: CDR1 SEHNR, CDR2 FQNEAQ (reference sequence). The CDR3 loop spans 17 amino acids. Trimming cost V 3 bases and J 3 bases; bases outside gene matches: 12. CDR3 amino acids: CASSFSRDREINYEQYF. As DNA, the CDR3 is TGTGCCAGCAGCTTCAGCCGGGACAGGGAAATCAACTACGAGCAGTACTTC. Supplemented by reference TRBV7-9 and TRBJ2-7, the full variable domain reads DTGVSQNPRHKITKRGQNVTFRCDPISEHNRLYWYRQTLGQGPEFLTYFQNEAQLEKSRLLSDRFSAERPKGSFSTLEIQRTEQGDSAMYLCASSFSRDREINYEQYFGPGTRLTVT.

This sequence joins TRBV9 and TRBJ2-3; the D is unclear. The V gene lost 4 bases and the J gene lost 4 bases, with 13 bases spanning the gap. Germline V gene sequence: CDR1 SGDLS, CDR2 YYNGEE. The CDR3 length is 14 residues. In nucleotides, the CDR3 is TGTGCCAGCAGCTCCAAGCTTTCCCCAGATACGCAGTATTTT. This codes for CASSSKLSPDTQYF. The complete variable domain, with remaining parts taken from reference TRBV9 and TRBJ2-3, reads DSGVTQTPKHLITATGQRVTLRCSPRSGDLSVYWYQQSLDQGLQFLIQYYNGEERAKGNILERFSAQQFPDLHSELNLSSLELGDSALYFCASSSKLSPDTQYFGPGTRLTVL.

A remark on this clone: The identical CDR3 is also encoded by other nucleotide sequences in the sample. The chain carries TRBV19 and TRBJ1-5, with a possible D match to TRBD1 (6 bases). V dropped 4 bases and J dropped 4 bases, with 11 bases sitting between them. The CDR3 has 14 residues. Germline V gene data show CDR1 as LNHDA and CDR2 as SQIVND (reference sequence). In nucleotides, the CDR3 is TGTGCCAGTAGTAGGGGCAGGGGTAATCAGCCCCAGCATTTT. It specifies CASSRGRGNQPQHF.

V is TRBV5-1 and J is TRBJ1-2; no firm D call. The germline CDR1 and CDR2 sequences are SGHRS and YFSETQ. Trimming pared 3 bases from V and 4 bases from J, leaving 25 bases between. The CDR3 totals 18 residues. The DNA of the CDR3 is TGCGCCAGCAGCTCGAGGGTTTCAGGCAAGGACCCCCCCTATGGCTACACCTTC. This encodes CASSSRVSGKDPPYGYTF.